This paragraph reports one T cell receptor (beta chain). This entry belongs to a study of blood T cell repertoires in COVID-19. Study in general: COVID-19 samples collected from the United States, Italy and Spain covered acute and convalescent phases. T cells, B-cell-depleted T cells, or PBMCs provided the cDNA or gDNA that served as material.

As originally analysed: Counts of nucleated cells, estimated from reference gene primer amplification, were obtained. Clones were sequenced by immunoSEQ multiplex PCR, and TCRdb holds only the in-frame ones, with some missing. From that table come the V and J calls and clone size; the DNA was used to work out D and trimming. The table shows 200,000 to 250,000 clones, with more than 65% occurring only once. Germline CDR1 LNHDA, CDR2 SQIVND (reference sequence). Trimming pared 3 bases from V and 4 bases from J, leaving 12 bases between. The length of the CDR3 is 14 residues. This sequence joins TRBV19 and TRBJ1-2, with TRBD1 as a possible D gene (5 bases). The receptor's source is a man aged 45-65 years with active or convalescent COVID-19. The sequencing input was peripheral blood. The CDR3, as DNA: TGTGCCAGTAGTATGACTAGGGGCGGCTATGGCTACACCTTC. Amino acids: CASSMTRGGYGYTF.